The clone carrying this TCR beta chain appeared a few times. Its antigen is unknown. These data come from a study of CD8 T cells in ankylosing spondylitis. Overall study results and limits: Disease-linked clones reportedly concentrated significantly in matched ankylosing spondylitis synovial fluid. Made up of eight highly homologous variants, a TCR beta motif appeared characteristic of ankylosing spondylitis blood. There were earlier reports of some motif variants in reactive arthritis synovial fluid and blood.

By quantitative 5'-RACE with molecular barcodes, the TCR beta libraries were made. TCRdb re-derived calls from the 5' RACE reads in MiXCR, one entry per CDR3 protein. The table shows 250,000 to 400,000 distinct CDR3 sequences, with approximately 10% occurring only once. Germline CDR1 is SGHKS and CDR2 is YYEKEE (reference sequence). CDR3 length: 15 residues. Trimming removed 1 base from V and 10 bases from J, with 18 bases in between. The V and J genes are TRBV5-5 and TRBJ2-1; D gene uncertain. The sequence was obtained from a female donor with ankylosing spondylitis or in good health (not recorded which). The material sequenced was blood, either unsorted or a sorted T cell fraction (not recorded which). This chain's CDR3 is CASSLSGPKPREQFF. Here the CDR3 DNA reads TGTGCCAGCAGCTTGAGTGGGCCCAAACCCCGGGAGCAGTTCTTC.